In its sample, the clone carrying this T cell receptor (beta chain) was seen a few times. The data stem from a study of blood T cell repertoires in COVID-19. Study at large: PBMCs, B-cell-depleted T cells, or T cells provided the cDNA or gDNA that made up the material.

Profiling relied on immunoSEQ multiplex PCR, and the TCRdb table lists in-frame clones only, not all of them. Here the sample spans 250,000 to 350,000 clones, 65% to 85% being singletons. There are 13 residues in the CDR3. Germline V gives CDR1 MDHEN, CDR2 SYDVKM. J gave up 6 bases and V 6 bases, and 7 bases lay outside the gene matches. Specimen: peripheral blood. The chain employs TRBV28 and TRBJ1-2; 7 bases map to TRBD1. The TCR comes from an older person with COVID-19, enrolled during active disease. In DNA form, the CDR3 reads TGTGCCAGCAGGGGCAGGGGGTTTCATGGCTACACCTTC. It is translated as CASRGRGFHGYTF.